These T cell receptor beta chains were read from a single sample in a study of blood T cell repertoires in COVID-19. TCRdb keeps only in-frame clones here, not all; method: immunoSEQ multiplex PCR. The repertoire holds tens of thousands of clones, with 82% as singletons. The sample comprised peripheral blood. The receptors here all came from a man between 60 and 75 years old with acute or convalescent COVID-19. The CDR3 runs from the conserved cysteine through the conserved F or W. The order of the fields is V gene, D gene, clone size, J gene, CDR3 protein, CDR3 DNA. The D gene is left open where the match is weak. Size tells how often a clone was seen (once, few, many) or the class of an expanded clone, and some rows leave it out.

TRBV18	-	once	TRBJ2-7	CASSPKSGFHEQYF	TGTGCCAGCTCCCCAAAATCAGGGTTCCACGAGCAGTACTTC
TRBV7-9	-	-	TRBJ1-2	CASSSRGGYGYTF	TGTGCCAGCAGCTCGAGGGGGGGCTATGGCTACACCTTC
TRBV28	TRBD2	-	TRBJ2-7	CASSPVRGTSYEQYF	TGTGCCAGCAGCCCGGTTAGGGGGACTAGCTACGAGCAGTACTTC
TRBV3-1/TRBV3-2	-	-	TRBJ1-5	CASGTDDQPQHF	TGTGCCAGCGGGACTGACGATCAGCCCCAGCATTTT
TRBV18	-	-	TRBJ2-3	CASSLEVDTQYF	TGTGCCAGCTCCCTCGAGGTGGATACGCAGTATTTT
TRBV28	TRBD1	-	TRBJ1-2	CASSLGQGAIWGGYTF	TGTGCCAGCAGTCTGGGACAGGGGGCAATTTGGGGCGGCTACACCTTC
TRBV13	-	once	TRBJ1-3	CASSPRGGGSGNTIYF	TGTGCCAGCAGCCCGCGGGGGGGAGGGTCTGGAAACACCATATATTTT
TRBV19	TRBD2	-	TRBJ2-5	CASKSGGSGETQYF	TGTGCCAGTAAAAGCGGGGGCTCAGGGGAGACCCAGTACTTC
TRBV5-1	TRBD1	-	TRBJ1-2	CASSNRDRDGNYGYTF	TGCGCCAGCAGCAACCGGGACAGGGACGGTAACTATGGCTACACCTTC
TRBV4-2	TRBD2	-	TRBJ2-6	CASSQDGGELAGFSSGANVLTF	TGTGCCAGCAGCCAAGATGGTGGGGAACTAGCGGGATTCTCCTCTGGGGCCAACGTCCTGACTTTC
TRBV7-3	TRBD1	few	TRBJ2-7	CASSPGGQGGYEQYF	TGTGCCAGCAGCCCGGGAGGACAGGGGGGATACGAGCAGTACTTC
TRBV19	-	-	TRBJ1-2	CASSIQDSRYGYTF	TGTGCCAGTAGTATACAGGACAGTCGATACGGCTACACCTTC
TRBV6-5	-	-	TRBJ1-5	CASSYSRGQQPQHF	TGTGCCAGCAGTTACTCAAGGGGTCAGCAGCCCCAGCATTTT
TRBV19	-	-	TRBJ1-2	CASSRQRGAEDYGYTF	TGTGCCAGTAGTCGTCAGCGGGGGGCAGAGGACTATGGCTACACCTTC
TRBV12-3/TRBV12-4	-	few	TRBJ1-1	CASSTGAGAAFF	TGTGCCAGCAGTACCGGGGCGGGGGCGGCTTTCTTT
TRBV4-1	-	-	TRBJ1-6	CASSQEGYGRGSTRNSPLHF	TGCGCCAGCAGCCAAGAAGGATACGGGAGGGGATCAACCCGAAATTCACCCCTCCACTTT
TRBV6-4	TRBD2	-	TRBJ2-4	CASSEVAGLNIQYF	TGTGCCAGCAGTGAAGTAGCGGGACTAAACATTCAGTACTTC
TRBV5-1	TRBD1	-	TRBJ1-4	CASSLTPTGVEKLFF	TGCGCCAGCAGCCTCACGCCTACAGGGGTCGAAAAACTGTTTTTT
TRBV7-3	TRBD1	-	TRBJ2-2	CASSYITGGGELFF	TGTGCCAGCAGCTACATTACAGGGGGCGGGGAGCTGTTTTTT
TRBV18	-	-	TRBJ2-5	CASTFTVETQYF	TGTGCCAGCACTTTCACGGTGGAGACCCAGTACTTC
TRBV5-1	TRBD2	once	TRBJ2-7	CASSRGLAGGLAYEQYF	TGCGCCAGCAGCCGAGGACTAGCGGGAGGCCTCGCCTACGAGCAGTACTTC
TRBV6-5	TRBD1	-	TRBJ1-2	CASRETGGAWNGYTF	TGTGCCAGCAGAGAGACAGGGGGCGCGTGGAATGGCTACACCTTC
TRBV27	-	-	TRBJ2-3	CASTLSPDTRGTQYF	TGTGCCAGCACCTTATCCCCGGATACTCGGGGTACGCAGTATTTT
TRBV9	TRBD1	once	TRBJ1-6	CASSVNRGGSPLHF	TGTGCCAGCAGCGTAAACAGGGGGGGTTCACCCCTCCACTTT
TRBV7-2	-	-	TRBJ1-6	CASGQGLNNSPLHF	TGTGCCAGCGGTCAGGGACTGAATAATTCACCCCTCCACTTT
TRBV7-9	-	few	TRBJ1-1	CASSLEGQGTEAFF	TGTGCCAGCAGCTTAGAAGGTCAGGGGACTGAAGCTTTCTTT
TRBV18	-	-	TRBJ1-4	CASSSTNGATNEKLFF	TGTGCCAGCTCCTCGACTAACGGGGCAACTAATGAAAAACTGTTTTTT
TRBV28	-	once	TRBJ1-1	CASSLPGLNTEAFF	TGTGCCAGCAGTTTACCGGGGTTGAACACTGAAGCTTTCTTT
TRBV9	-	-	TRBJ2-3	CASSVQERTDTQYF	TGTGCCAGCAGCGTGCAGGAACGCACAGATACGCAGTATTTT
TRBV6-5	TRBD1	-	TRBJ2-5	CASRGDRGQETQYF	TGTGCCAGCAGGGGGGACAGGGGACAAGAGACCCAGTACTTC
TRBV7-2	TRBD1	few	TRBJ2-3	CASSLGAQGAADTQYF	TGTGCCAGCAGCTTAGGGGCTCAGGGGGCGGCAGATACGCAGTATTTT
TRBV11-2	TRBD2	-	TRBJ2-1	CASSTLSGRDSYNEQFF	TGTGCCAGCAGCACACTTAGCGGGAGGGATTCCTACAATGAGCAGTTCTTC
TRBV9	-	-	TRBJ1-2	CASSGEGVGTPFDYGYTF	TGTGCCAGCAGCGGTGAGGGCGTCGGGACACCCTTCGACTATGGCTACACCTTC
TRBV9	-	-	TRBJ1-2	CASSPGVGFNYGYTF	TGTGCCAGCAGCCCAGGGGTGGGGTTTAACTATGGCTACACCTTC
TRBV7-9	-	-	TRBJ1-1	CASSFRQGAEAFF	TGTGCCAGCAGCTTCCGGCAGGGTGCCGAAGCTTTCTTT
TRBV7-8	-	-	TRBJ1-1	CASSSTEMNTEAFF	TGTGCCAGCAGCTCGACAGAGATGAACACTGAAGCTTTCTTT
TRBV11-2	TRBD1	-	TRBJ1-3	CASSYPGGSGNTIYF	TGTGCCAGCAGCTATCCAGGGGGCTCTGGAAACACCATATATTTT
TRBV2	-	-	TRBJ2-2	CASRANRAWDPGELFF	TGTGCCAGCAGAGCAAACAGGGCTTGGGATCCCGGGGAGCTGTTTTTT
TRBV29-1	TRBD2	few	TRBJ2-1	CSVDLGLAGIDEQFF	TGCAGCGTTGACCTGGGACTAGCGGGAATCGATGAGCAGTTCTTC
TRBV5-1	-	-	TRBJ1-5	CASSLEGLRGQPQHF	TGCGCCAGCAGCTTGGAGGGGCTGCGGGGTCAGCCCCAGCATTTT
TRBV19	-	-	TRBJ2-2	CASSAKGGHTGELFF	TGTGCCAGTAGTGCGAAGGGGGGGCACACCGGGGAGCTGTTTTTT